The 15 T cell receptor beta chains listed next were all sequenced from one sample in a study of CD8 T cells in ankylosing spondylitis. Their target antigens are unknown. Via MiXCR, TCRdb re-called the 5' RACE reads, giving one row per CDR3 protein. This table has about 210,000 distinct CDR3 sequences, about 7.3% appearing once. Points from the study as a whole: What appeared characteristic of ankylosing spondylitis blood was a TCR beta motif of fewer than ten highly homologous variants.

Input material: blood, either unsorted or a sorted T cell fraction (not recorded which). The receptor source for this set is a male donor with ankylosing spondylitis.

This CDR3 reads CSARDRTGVNIQYF. CDR3 bases: TGCAGTGCTAGAGATCGTACAGGGGTAAACATTCAGTACTTC. The chain joins TRBV20-1 to TRBJ2-4; 7 positions match TRBD1. The V gene end was trimmed by 0 bases and the J gene end by 6 bases; junction bases not matched to a gene: 5. CDR3 length: 14 amino acids. Germline V gene sequence: CDR1 DFQATT, CDR2 SNEGSKA (reference sequence).

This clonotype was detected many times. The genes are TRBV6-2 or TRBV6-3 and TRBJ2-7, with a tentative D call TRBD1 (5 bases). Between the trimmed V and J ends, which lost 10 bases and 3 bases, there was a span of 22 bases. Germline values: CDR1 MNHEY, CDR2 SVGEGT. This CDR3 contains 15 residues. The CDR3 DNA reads TGTGCCACCAATGGGGCGCCGTCGACCTACTACGAGCAGTACTTC. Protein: CATNGAPSTYYEQYF.

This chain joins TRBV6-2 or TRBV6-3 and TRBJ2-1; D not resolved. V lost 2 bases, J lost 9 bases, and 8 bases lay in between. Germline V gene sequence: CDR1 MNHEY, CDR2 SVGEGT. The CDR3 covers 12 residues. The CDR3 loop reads CASSYPDPEQFF. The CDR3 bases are TGTGCCAGCAGTTACCCCGACCCTGAGCAGTTCTTC.

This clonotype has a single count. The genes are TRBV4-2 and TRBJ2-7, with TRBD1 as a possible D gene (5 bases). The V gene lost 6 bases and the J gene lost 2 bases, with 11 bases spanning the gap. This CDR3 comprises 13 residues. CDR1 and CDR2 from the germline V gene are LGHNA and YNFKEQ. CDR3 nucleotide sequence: TGTGCCAGCAGAGATGGACAAGCCTACGAGCAGTACTTC. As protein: CASRDGQAYEQYF.

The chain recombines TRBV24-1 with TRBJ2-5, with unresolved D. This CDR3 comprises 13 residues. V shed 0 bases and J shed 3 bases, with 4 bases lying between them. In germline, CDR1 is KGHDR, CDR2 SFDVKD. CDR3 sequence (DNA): TGTGCCACCAGTGATTTGCAAGAAGAGACCCAGTACTTC. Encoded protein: CATSDLQEETQYF.

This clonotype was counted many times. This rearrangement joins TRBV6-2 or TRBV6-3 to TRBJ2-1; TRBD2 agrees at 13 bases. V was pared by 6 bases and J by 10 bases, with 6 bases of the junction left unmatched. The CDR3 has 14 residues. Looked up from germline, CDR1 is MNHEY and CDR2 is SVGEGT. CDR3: CASRQGLAGSEQFF. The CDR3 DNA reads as TGTGCCAGCAGGCAGGGACTAGCGGGGTCCGAGCAGTTCTTC.

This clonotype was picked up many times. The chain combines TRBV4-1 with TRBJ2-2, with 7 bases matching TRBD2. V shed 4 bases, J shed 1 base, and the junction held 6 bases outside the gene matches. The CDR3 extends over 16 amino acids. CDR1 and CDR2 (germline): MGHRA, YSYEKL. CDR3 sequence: CASSPGPGGNTGELFF. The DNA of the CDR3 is TGCGCCAGCAGCCCCGGTCCGGGGGGGAACACCGGGGAGCTGTTTTTT.

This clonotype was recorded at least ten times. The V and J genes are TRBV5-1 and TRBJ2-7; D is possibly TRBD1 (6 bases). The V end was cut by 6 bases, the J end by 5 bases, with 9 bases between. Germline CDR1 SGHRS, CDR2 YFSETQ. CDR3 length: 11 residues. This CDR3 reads CASKDSHEQYF. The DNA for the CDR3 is TGCGCCAGCAAGGACAGCCACGAGCAGTACTTC.

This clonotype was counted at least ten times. For the CDR3, the DNA is TGCGCCAGCAGCCACCTCCTCCTAGCGGGAGGGGCAGATACGCAGTATTTT. Encoded protein: CASSHLLLAGGADTQYF. The chain carries TRBV4-3 and TRBJ2-3; 12 nucleotides agree with TRBD2. V lost 3 bases and J lost 4; bases outside the gene matches: 8. The CDR3 is 17 residues long. In germline, CDR1 is LGHNA, CDR2 YSLEER.

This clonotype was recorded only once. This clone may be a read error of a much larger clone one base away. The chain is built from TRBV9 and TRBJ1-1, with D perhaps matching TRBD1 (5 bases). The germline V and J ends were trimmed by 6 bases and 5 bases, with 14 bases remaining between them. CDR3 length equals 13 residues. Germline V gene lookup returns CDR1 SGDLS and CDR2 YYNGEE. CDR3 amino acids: CASTTGTKTEAFF. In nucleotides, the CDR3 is TGTGCCAGCACCACAGGAACCAAGACTGAAGCTTTCTTT.

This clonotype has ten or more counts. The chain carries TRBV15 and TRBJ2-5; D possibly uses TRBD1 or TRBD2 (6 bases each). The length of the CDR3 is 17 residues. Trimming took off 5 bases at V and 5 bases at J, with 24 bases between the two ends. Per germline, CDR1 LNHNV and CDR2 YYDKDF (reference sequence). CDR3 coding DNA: TGTGCCACCAGCCTCCGAGAAGGGTACGGAGGGGGTGAGACCCAGTACTTC. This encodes CATSLREGYGGGETQYF. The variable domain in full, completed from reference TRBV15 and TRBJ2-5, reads DAMVIQNPRYQVTQFGKPVTLSCSQTLNHNVMYWYQQKSSQAPKLLFHYYDKDFNNEADTPDNFQSRRPNTSFCFLDIRSPGLGDTAMYLCATSLREGYGGGETQYFGPGTRLLVL.

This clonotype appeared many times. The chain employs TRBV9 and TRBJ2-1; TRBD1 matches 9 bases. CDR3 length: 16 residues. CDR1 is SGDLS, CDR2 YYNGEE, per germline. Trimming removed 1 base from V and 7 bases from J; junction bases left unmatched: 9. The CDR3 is CASSVISGQGGNEQFF. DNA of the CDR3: TGTGCCAGCAGCGTAATCTCGGGACAGGGTGGTAATGAGCAGTTCTTC. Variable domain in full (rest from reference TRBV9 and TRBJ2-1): DSGVTQTPKHLITATGQRVTLRCSPRSGDLSVYWYQQSLDQGLQFLIQYYNGEERAKGNILERFSAQQFPDLHSELNLSSLELGDSALYFCASSVISGQGGNEQFFGPGTRLTVL.

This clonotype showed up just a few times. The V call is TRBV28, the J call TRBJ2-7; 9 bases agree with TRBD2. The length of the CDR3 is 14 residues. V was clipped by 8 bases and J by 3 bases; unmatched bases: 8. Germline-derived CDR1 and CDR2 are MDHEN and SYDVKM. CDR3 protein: CASGRLADNYEQYF. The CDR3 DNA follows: TGTGCCAGCGGTAGACTAGCGGATAACTACGAGCAGTACTTC.

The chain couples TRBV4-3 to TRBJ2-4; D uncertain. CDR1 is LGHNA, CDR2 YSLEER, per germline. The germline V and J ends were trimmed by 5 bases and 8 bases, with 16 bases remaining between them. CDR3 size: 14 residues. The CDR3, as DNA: TGCGCCAGCAGCTCCGCCCCAGGTGGGGACATTCAGTACTTC. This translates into CASSSAPGGDIQYF.

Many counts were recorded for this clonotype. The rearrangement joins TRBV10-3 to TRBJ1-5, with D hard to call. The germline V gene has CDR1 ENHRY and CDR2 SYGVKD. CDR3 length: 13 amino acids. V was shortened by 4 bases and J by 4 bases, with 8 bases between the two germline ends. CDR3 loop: CAISAARNQPQHF. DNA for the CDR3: TGTGCCATCAGTGCGGCCCGAAATCAGCCCCAGCATTTT.